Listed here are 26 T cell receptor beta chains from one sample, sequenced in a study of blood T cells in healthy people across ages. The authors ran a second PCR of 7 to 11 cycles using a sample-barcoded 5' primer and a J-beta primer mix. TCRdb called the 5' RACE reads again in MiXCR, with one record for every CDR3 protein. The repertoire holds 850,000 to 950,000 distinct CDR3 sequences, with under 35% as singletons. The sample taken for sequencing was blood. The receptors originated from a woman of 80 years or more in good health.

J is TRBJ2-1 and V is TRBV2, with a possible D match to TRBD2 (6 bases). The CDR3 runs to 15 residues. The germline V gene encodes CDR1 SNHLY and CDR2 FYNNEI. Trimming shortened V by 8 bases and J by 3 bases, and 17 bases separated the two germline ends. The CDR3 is CASRRPEGYYNEQFF. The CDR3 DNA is TGTGCCAGCCGACGACCGGAGGGTTACTACAATGAGCAGTTCTTC.

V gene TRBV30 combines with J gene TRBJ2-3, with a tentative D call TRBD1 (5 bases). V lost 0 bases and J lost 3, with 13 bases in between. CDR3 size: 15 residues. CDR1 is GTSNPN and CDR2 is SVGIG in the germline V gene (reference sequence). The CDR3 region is CAWSVSQGWTDTQYF. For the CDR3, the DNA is TGTGCCTGGAGTGTATCCCAGGGTTGGACAGATACGCAGTATTTT.

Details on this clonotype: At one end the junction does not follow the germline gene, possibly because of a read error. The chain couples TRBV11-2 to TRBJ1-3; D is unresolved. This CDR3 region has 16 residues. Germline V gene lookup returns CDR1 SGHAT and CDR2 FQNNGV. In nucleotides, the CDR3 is TGTGCCAGCAGCTTAGAGGACCCAAGGCCTCCAAACACCAGATATTTT. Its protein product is CASSLEDPRPPNTRYF.

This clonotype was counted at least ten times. CDR3 loop: CASSEPGGSTDTQYF. The CDR3 DNA follows: TGTGCCAGCAGTGAACCGGGGGGGAGCACAGATACGCAGTATTTT. This chain connects TRBV6-1 to TRBJ2-3; 8 bases line up with TRBD2. CDR3 length: 15 residues. The germline CDR1 and CDR2 sequences are MNHNS and SASEGT. The J segment lost 0 bases and the V segment lost 2 bases, leaving 1 base of the junction unmatched.

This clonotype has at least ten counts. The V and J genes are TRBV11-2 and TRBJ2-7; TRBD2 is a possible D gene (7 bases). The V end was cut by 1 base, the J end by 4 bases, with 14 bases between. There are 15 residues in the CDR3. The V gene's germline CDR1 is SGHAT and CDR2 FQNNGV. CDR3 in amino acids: CASSLVGGGPYEQYF. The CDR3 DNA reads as TGTGCCAGCAGCTTAGTAGGGGGGGGCCCATACGAGCAGTACTTC.

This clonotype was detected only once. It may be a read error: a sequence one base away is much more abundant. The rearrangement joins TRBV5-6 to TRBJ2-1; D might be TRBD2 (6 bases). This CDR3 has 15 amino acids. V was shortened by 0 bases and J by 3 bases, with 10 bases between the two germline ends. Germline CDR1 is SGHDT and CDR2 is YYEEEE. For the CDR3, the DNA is TGTGCCAGCAGCTTGGTCACTAGCTACTACAATGAGCAGTTCTTC. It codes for CASSLVTSYYNEQFF.

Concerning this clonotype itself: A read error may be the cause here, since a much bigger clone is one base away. CDR3 amino acids: CASSAVGQGTGEAQYF. The CDR3 DNA reads as TGTGCCAGCAGCGCCGTGGGGCAGGGGACGGGGGAGGCCCAGTACTTC. This chain joins TRBV7-2 and TRBJ2-7; D is tentatively TRBD1 or TRBD2 (6 bases each). Between the trimmed V and J ends, which lost 5 bases and 10 bases, there was a span of 27 bases. The CDR3 runs to 16 residues. CDR1 and CDR2 (germline): SGHTA, FQGNSA. Looking up the rest from reference TRBV7-2 and TRBJ2-7 gives the full variable domain: GAGVSQSPSNKVTEKGKDVELRCDPISGHTALYWYRQSLGQGLEFLIYFQGNSAPDKSGLPSDRFSAERTGGSVSTLTIQRTQQEDSAVYLCASSAVGQGTGEAQYFGPGTRLTVT.

The CDR3 nucleotides read TGTGCCAGCACCCCCGGGGCGGCATACAATGAGCAGTTCTTC. Its translation: CASTPGAAYNEQFF. J is TRBJ2-1 and V is TRBV11-2; D may correspond to TRBD1 or TRBD2 (5 bases each). CDR1 is SGHAT and CDR2 is FQNNGV in the germline V gene. The CDR3 has 14 amino acids. V was shortened by 7 bases and J by 4 bases, with 14 bases between the two germline ends.

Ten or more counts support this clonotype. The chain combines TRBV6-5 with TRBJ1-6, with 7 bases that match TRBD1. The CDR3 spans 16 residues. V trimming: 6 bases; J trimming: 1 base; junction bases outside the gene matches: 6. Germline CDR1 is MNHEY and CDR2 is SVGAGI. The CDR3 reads CASSLTGVSYNSPLHF. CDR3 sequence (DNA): TGTGCCAGCAGCCTAACAGGGGTTTCCTATAATTCACCCCTCCACTTT.

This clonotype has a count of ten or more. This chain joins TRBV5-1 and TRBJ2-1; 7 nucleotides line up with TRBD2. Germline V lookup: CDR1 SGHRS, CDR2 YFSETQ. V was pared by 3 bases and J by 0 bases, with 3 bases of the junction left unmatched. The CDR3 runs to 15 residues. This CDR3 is CASSWGGSSYNEQFF. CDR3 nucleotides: TGCGCCAGCAGCTGGGGAGGGAGCTCCTACAATGAGCAGTTCTTC.

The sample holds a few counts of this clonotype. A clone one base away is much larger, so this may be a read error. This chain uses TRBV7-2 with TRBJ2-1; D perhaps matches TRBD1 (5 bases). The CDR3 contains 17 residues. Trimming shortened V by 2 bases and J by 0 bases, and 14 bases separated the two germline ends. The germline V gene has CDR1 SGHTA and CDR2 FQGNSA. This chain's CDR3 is CASSLIVAGSSYNEQFF. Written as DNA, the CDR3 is TGTGCCAGCAGCTTAATAGTGGCAGGGTCCTCCTACAATGAGCAGTTCTTC.

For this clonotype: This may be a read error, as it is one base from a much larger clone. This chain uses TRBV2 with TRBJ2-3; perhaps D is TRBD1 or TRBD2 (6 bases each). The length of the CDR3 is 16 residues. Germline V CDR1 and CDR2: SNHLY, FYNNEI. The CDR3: CASSEEGGTSTGTQYF. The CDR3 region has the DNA TGTGCCAGCAGTGAAGAAGGGGGAACTAGCACAGGTACGCAGTATTTT.

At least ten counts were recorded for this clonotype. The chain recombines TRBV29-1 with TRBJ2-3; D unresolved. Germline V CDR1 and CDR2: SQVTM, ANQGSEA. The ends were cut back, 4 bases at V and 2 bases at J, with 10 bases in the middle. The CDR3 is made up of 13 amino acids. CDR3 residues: CSVGSRHTDTQYF. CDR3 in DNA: TGCAGCGTTGGCAGCAGGCACACAGATACGCAGTATTTT.

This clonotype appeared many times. The CDR3 region is CASSPSAATDTQYF. CDR3 coding DNA: TGTGCCAGCAGCCCCAGCGCCGCCACAGATACGCAGTATTTT. The chain employs TRBV7-2 and TRBJ2-3; D is uncertain. The length of the CDR3 is 14 residues. With 5 bases removed from V and 2 bases from J, the gap between germline ends came to 11 bases. Germline lookup yields CDR1 SGHTA and CDR2 FQGNSA.

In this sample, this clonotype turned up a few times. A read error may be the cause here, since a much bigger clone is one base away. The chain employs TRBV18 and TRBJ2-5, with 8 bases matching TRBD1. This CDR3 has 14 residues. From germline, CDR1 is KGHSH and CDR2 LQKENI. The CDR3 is CASSPRTGRETRYF. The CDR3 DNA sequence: TGTGCCAGCTCACCTCGGACAGGGCGAGAGACCCGGTACTTC.

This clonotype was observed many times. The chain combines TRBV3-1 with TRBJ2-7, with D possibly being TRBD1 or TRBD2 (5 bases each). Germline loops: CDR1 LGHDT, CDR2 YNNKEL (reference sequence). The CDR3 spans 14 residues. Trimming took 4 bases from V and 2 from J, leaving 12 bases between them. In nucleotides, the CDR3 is TGTGCCAGCAGCCCCCCAGGGAGTACCTACGAGCAGTACTTC. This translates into CASSPPGSTYEQYF.

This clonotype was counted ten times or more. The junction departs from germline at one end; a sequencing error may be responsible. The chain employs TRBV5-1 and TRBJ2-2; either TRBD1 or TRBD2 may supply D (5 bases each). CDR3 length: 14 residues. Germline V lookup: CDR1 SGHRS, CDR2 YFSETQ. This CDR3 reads CASSPGPNTGELFF. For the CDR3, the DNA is TGTGCCAGCAGCCCGGGACCCAACACCGGGGAGCTGTTTTTT.

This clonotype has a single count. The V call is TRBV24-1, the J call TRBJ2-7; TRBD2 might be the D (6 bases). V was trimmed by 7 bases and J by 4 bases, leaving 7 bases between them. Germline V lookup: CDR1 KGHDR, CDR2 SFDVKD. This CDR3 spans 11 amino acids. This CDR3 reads CATSGGYEQYF. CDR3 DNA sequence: TGTGCCACCAGCGGGGGTTACGAGCAGTACTTC.

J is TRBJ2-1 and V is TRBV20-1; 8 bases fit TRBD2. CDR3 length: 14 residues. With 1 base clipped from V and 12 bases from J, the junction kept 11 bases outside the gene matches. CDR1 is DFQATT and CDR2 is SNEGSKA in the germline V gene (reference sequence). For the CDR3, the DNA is TGCAGTGCTAGAGTGGCGGGGGGCGCCGTTGGGCAGTTCTTC. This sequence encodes CSARVAGGAVGQFF.

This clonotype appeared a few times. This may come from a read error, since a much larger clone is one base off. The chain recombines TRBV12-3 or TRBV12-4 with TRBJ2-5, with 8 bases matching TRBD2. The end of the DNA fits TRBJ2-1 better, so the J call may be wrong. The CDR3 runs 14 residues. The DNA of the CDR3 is TGTGCCAGTCAGCGAGCGGGGGTCCAAGAGACCCAGTTCTTC. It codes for CASQRAGVQETQFF.

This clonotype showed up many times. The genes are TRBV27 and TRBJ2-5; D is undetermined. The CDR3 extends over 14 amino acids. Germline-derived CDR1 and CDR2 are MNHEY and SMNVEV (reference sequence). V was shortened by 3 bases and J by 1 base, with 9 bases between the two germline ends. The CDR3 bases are TGTGCCAGCAGTTTTGCAGGCAGCCAAGAGACCCAGTACTTC. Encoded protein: CASSFAGSQETQYF.

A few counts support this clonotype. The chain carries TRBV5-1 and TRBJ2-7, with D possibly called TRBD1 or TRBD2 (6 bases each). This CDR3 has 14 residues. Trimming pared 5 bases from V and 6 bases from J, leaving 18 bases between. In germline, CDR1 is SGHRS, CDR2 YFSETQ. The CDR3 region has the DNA TGCGCCAGCAGGGAGGGGACACTCAATCGCGAGCAGTACTTC. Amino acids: CASREGTLNREQYF. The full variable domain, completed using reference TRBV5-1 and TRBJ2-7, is KAGVTQTPRYLIKTRGQQVTLSCSPISGHRSVSWYQQTPGQGLQFLFEYFSETQRNKGNFPGRFSGRQFSNSRSEMNVSTLELGDSALYLCASREGTLNREQYFGPGTRLTVT.

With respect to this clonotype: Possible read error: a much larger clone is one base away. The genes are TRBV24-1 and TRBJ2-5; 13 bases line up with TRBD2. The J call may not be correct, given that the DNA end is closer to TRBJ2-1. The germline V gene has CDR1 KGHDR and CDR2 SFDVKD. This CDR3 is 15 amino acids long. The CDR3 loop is CATSAGLAGQETQFF. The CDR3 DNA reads TGTGCCACCAGTGCGGGACTAGCGGGGCAAGAGACCCAGTTCTTC.

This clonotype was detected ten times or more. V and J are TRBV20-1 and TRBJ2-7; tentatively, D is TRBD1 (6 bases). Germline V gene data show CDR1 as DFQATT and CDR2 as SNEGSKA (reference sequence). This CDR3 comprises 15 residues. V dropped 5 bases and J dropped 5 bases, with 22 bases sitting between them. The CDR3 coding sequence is TGCAGTGCTTCTCACAAGGTCAGGGGTGGCGACGAGCAGTACTTC. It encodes CSASHKVRGGDEQYF.

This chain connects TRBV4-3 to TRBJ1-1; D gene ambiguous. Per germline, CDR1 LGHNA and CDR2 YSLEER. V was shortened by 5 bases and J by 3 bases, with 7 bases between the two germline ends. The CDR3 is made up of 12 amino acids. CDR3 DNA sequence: TGCGCCAGCAGCGACAAAGACACTGAAGCTTTCTTT. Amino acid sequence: CASSDKDTEAFF.

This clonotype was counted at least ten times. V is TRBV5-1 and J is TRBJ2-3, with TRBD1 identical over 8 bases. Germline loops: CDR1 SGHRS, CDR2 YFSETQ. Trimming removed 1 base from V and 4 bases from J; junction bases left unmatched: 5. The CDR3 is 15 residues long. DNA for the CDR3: TGCGCCAGCAGCTTGCGGACAGGGAACCCAGATACGCAGTATTTT. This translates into CASSLRTGNPDTQYF.